Each of the 20 T cell receptor beta chains below was sequenced from the same sample in a study of blood T cell repertoires in COVID-19. The table came from immunoSEQ multiplex PCR; TCRdb's copy has only in-frame clones and leaves some out. The sample records 350,000 to 550,000 clones, 85% to 90% being singletons. The specimen was peripheral blood. The origin of the receptors is a woman in her thirties with acute or convalescent COVID-19.

This chain connects TRBV5-6 to TRBJ1-6; a weak D match, TRBD1 (5 bases). Per the germline V gene, CDR1 is SGHDT and CDR2 is YYEEEE. This CDR3 contains 15 residues. The V end was cut by 4 bases, the J end by 4 bases, with 12 bases between. CDR3 residues: CASSIGGVYNSPLHF. The CDR3 DNA is TGTGCCAGCAGCATCGGGGGGGTTTATAATTCACCCCTCCACTTT.

V is TRBV24-1 and J is TRBJ1-5; D is possibly TRBD1 (6 bases). This CDR3 is built from 13 residues. With 10 bases removed from V and 0 bases from J, the gap between germline ends came to 9 bases. The germline CDR1 and CDR2 sequences are KGHDR and SFDVKD. The CDR3 sequence is CATATGSNQPQHF. The CDR3 DNA sequence: TGTGCCACGGCGACAGGTAGCAATCAGCCCCAGCATTTT.

The chain has TRBV9 and TRBJ2-1; 7 nucleotides match TRBD1. Germline V gene lookup returns CDR1 SGDLS and CDR2 YYNGEE. This CDR3 spans 17 amino acids. V lost 0 bases and J lost 4; bases outside the gene matches: 10. The chain's CDR3 is CASSVAGQSSWYNEQFF. The CDR3 DNA follows: TGTGCCAGCAGCGTAGCGGGACAGTCATCGTGGTACAATGAGCAGTTCTTC.

This chain connects TRBV11-2 to TRBJ1-4, with a possible D match to TRBD1 (5 bases). The CDR3 is made up of 15 amino acids. Germline loops: CDR1 SGHAT, CDR2 FQNNGV. Trimming stripped 6 bases from V and 5 bases from J, with 16 bases between. CDR3 DNA: TGTGCCAGCAGATCGCCGGGACTCCCGAATGAAAAACTGTTTTTT. This codes for CASRSPGLPNEKLFF.

CDR3 sequence (DNA): TGTGCCAGTAGTTTTGGGACTCTCAATGAGCAGTTCTTC. Translating gives CASSFGTLNEQFF. The V gene is TRBV19, the J gene TRBJ2-1; D perhaps matches TRBD2 (6 bases). CDR1 is LNHDA, CDR2 SQIVND, per germline (reference sequence). The CDR3 contains 13 residues. Deletions cut 5 bases from V and 6 bases from J, with 11 bases between.

This clone has just one count. The rearrangement uses TRBV6-5 and TRBJ2-7; 10 bases map to TRBD1. The CDR3 has 14 amino acids. The ends lost 6 bases at V and 3 bases at J; junction bases unmatched: 5. CDR1 MNHEY and CDR2 SVGAGI come from the germline V gene. CDR3 DNA: TGTGCCAGCAGCGCCGGGACAGGGGTCTACGAGCAGTACTTC. Protein sequence: CASSAGTGVYEQYF.

The chain combines TRBV12-3 or TRBV12-4 with TRBJ2-7, with a weak D call TRBD2 (5 bases). The CDR3 has 12 residues. With 5 bases removed from V and 4 bases from J, the gap between germline ends came to 9 bases. CDR3: CASSRRTYEQYF. CDR3 nucleotides: TGTGCCAGCAGTCGCAGGACTTACGAGCAGTACTTC.

As DNA, the CDR3 is TGTGCCTGGAGTGTACAGGCAGGGGGAAGTGAGCAGTTCTTC. Amino acid sequence: CAWSVQAGGSEQFF. The chain employs TRBV30 and TRBJ2-1, with 7 bases identical to TRBD1. After removal of 0 bases from V and 9 bases from J, the junction contained 8 bases not matched to a gene. In germline, CDR1 is GTSNPN, CDR2 SVGIG (reference sequence). The CDR3 spans 14 residues.

The chain is built from TRBV27 and TRBJ2-1, with 9 bases fitting TRBD1. This CDR3 is 15 amino acids long. V was clipped by 6 bases and J by 4 bases; unmatched bases: 7. Germline CDR1 MNHEY, CDR2 SMNVEV (reference sequence). CDR3 sequence reads: CASRSPGTGYNEQFF. DNA of the CDR3: TGTGCCAGCAGGAGTCCCGGGACAGGGTACAATGAGCAGTTCTTC.

The chain combines TRBV2 with TRBJ2-7; 9 bases align to TRBD1. This CDR3 contains 14 residues. CDR1 SNHLY and CDR2 FYNNEI come from the germline V gene. V gave up 6 bases and J gave up 4 bases; unmatched junction bases: 7. The CDR3 loop reads CASSNPGQGYEQYF. CDR3 in DNA: TGTGCCAGCAGCAATCCGGGACAGGGATACGAGCAGTACTTC. Together with reference TRBV2 and TRBJ2-7, the CDR3 gives the full variable domain: EPEVTQTPSHQVTQMGQEVILRCVPISNHLYFYWYRQILGQKVEFLVSFYNNEISEKSEIFDDQFSVERPDGSNFTLKIRSTKLEDSAMYFCASSNPGQGYEQYFGPGTRLTVT.

V and J are TRBV28 and TRBJ2-2; D is unclear. Trimming pared 7 bases from V and 0 bases from J, leaving 9 bases between. The CDR3 has 14 residues. Germline V CDR1 and CDR2: MDHEN, SYDVKM. CDR3 amino acids: CASIWASNTGELFF. The CDR3, as DNA: TGTGCCAGCATCTGGGCTTCGAACACCGGGGAGCTGTTTTTT.

The chain joins TRBV7-9 to TRBJ2-1; weak D call: TRBD1 (6 bases). With 3 bases removed from V and 8 bases from J, the gap between germline ends came to 20 bases. This CDR3 has 16 residues. CDR1 is SEHNR and CDR2 is FQNEAQ in the germline V gene (reference sequence). This CDR3 reads CASSFNPTGLGDEQFF. Here the CDR3 DNA reads TGTGCCAGCAGCTTTAATCCTACAGGGTTGGGGGATGAGCAGTTCTTC.

This clone was seen just once. This chain connects TRBV27 to TRBJ1-1; 7 nucleotides match TRBD1. Unmatched junction bases numbered 3, after V lost 5 bases and J lost 0 bases. CDR3 size: 14 residues. Germline values: CDR1 MNHEY, CDR2 SMNVEV (reference sequence). The DNA of the CDR3 is TGTGCCAGCAGTATGGACAGGATGAACACTGAAGCTTTCTTT. Its translation is CASSMDRMNTEAFF.

The CDR3 protein is CASSPLQGGYGYTF. CDR3 in DNA: TGTGCCAGCAGCCCACTACAGGGGGGATATGGCTACACCTTC. This chain uses TRBV7-9 with TRBJ1-2; 8 bases map to TRBD1. The trim removed 5 bases at V and 5 bases at J, leaving 7 bases unmatched. This CDR3 contains 14 residues. Germline-derived CDR1 and CDR2 are SEHNR and FQNEAQ (reference sequence).

The chain uses TRBV5-6 and TRBJ1-1; D perhaps matches TRBD1 (6 bases). The CDR3 spans 14 residues. V lost 4 bases and J 1 base, leaving 11 bases between the germline ends. Germline V gene sequence: CDR1 SGHDT, CDR2 YYEEEE. CDR3 region: CASSPGQRNTEAFF. The CDR3 nucleotides are TGTGCCAGCAGCCCCGGACAGAGGAACACTGAAGCTTTCTTT.

The genes are TRBV12-3 or TRBV12-4 and TRBJ2-2; weak D call: TRBD2 (5 bases). This CDR3 has 13 amino acids. Trimming removed 6 bases from V and 4 bases from J, with 9 bases in between. The CDR3 DNA reads as TGTGCCAGCAGGAGGGAAGGCACCGGGGAGCTGTTTTTT. Translating gives CASRREGTGELFF.

V usage is TRBV5-1 and J usage is TRBJ1-1; perhaps TRBD1 as D (6 bases). V gave up 5 bases and J gave up 0 bases, with 14 bases separating them. Germline CDR1 SGHRS, CDR2 YFSETQ. The CDR3 has 15 amino acids. CDR3 protein: CASRDQGKMNTEAFF. The DNA of the CDR3 is TGCGCCAGCAGGGATCAGGGGAAAATGAACACTGAAGCTTTCTTT.

V is TRBV6-4 and J is TRBJ2-1; D is perhaps TRBD1 (6 bases). This CDR3 comprises 14 residues. Trimming removed 7 bases from V and 10 bases from J, with 20 bases in between. Per germline, CDR1 MRHNA and CDR2 SNTAGT. The CDR3 DNA reads TGTGCCAGCACTCAATACCCAGGGGCAAGGGAGCAGTTCTTC. It yields the protein CASTQYPGAREQFF.

The chain has TRBV3-1 (or the pseudogene TRBV3-2) and TRBJ1-1; TRBD1 might be the D (6 bases). Trimming cost V 3 bases and J 4 bases, with 12 bases left between them. CDR1 is LGHDT and CDR2 is YNNKEL in the germline V gene (reference sequence). The CDR3 spans 14 residues. The CDR3 DNA follows: TGTGCCAGCAGCCAGCAGGGGAGGGGCACTGAAGCTTTCTTT. Its translation is CASSQQGRGTEAFF.

J is TRBJ2-1 and V is TRBV19, with 7 nucleotides matching TRBD1. Trimming at V came to 4 bases and at J to 2 bases, leaving 5 bases not matched to a gene. This CDR3 region has 15 residues. Germline values: CDR1 LNHDA, CDR2 SQIVND (reference sequence). The DNA for the CDR3 is TGTGCCAGTAGTACCACAGGGGCGACCTACAATGAGCAGTTCTTC. This sequence encodes CASSTTGATYNEQFF.